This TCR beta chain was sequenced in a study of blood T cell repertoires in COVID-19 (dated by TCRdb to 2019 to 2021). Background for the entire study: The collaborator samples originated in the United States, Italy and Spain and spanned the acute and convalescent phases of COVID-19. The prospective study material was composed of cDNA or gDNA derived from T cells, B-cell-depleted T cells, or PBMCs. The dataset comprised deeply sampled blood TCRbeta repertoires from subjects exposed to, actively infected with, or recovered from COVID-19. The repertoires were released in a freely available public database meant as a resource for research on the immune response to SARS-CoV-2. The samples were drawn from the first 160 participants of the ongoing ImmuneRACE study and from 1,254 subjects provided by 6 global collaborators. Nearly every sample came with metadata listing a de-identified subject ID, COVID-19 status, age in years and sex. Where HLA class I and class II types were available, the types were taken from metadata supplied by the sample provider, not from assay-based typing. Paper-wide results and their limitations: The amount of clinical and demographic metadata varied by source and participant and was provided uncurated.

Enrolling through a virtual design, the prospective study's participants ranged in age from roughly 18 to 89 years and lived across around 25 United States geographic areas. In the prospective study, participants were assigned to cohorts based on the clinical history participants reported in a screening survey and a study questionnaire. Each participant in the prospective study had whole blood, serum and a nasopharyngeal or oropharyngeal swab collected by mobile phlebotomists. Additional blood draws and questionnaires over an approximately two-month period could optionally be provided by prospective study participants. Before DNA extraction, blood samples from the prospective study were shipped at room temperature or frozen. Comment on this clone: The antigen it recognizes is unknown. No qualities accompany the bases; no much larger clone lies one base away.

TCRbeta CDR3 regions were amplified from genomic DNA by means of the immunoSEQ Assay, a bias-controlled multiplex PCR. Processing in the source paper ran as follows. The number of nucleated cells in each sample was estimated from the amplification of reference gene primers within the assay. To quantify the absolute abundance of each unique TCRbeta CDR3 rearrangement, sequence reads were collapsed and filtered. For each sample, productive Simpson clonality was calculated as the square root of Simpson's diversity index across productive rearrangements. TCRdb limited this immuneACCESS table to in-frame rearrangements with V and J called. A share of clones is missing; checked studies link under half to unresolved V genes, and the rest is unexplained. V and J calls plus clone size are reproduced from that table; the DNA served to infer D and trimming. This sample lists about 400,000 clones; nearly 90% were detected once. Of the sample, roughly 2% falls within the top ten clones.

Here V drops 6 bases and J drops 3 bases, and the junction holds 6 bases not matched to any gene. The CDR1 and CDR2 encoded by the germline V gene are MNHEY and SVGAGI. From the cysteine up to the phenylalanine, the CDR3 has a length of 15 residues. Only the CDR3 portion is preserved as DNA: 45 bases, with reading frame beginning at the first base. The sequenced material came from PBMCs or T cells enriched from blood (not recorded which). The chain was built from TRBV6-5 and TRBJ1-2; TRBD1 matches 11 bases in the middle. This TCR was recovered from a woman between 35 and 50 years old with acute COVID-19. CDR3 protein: CASRPGQGAHYGYTF. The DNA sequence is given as TGTGCCAGCAGACCCGGACAGGGGGCCCACTATGGCTACACCTTC.